This T cell receptor (beta chain) was observed in a study of CD8+ T cells in alopecia areata. Study observations and caveats: Lesional tissue from the scalp (especially in alopecia totalis/universalis) showed higher clonality than normal scalp.

The V gene's germline CDR1 is MGHRA and CDR2 YSYEKL. CDR3 size: 13 residues. V gave up 0 bases and J gave up 7 bases, with 10 bases separating them. In each case, RNA was isolated and then reverse transcribed into cDNA as the sequencing template. Assay: immunoSEQ multiplex PCR; the TCRdb copy retains only in-frame clones and omits some. The sample has 80,000 to 95,000 clones, roughly 45% seen once. This clone occurred a few times. The antigen remains unidentified. Regarding treatment: oral pan-JAK inhibitor, 5-10 mg twice daily. Source: CD8+ T cells sorted from blood, taken at week 24, from a patient treated with tofacitinib. This chain connects TRBV4-1 to TRBJ2-7; D perhaps matches TRBD2 (5 bases). The receptor was isolated from a human donor with alopecia areata. In nucleotides, the CDR3 is TGCGCCAGCAGCCAAGATCGCGAGCGGGAGCAGTACTTC. Translated: CASSQDREREQYF.